One and the same sample provided the 26 T cell receptor beta chains below, sequenced in a study of cytomegalovirus exposure and HLA in healthy donors. The PCR contained 60 Vbeta and 13 Jbeta primers. Sequenced by immunoSEQ multiplex PCR; TCRdb stores in-frame clones only, minus some. The sample lists about 98,000 clones, 60% to 80% occurring once. Source material: PBMCs. These receptors came from a female donor in good health and CMV-seronegative.

This clone was observed a single time. This chain links TRBV19 with TRBJ1-1; the D gene is possibly TRBD1 (6 bases). The V end lost 11 bases, the J end lost 5 bases, and 15 bases lay between the germline ends. CDR3 length: 12 residues. The germline gives CDR1 LNHDA, CDR2 SQIVND (reference sequence). The DNA for the CDR3 is TGTGCCGCTAAGGAGGGGGGGACTGAAGCTTTCTTT. Its protein is CAAKEGGTEAFF.

The sample holds a few counts of this clone. The chain combines TRBV25-1 with TRBJ1-1; D gene ambiguous. V lost 3 bases and J lost 7, with 18 bases in between. The CDR3 has 15 residues. Germline V gene sequence: CDR1 MGHDK, CDR2 SYGVNS. CDR3 bases: TGTGCCAGCAGTGAGGGAGTGAAGGGATGGGGTGAAGCTTTCTTT. Translated, it gives CASSEGVKGWGEAFF. Looking up the rest from reference TRBV25-1 and TRBJ1-1 gives the full variable domain: EADIYQTPRYLVIGTGKKITLECSQTMGHDKMYWYQQDPGMELHLIHYSYGVNSTEKGDLSSESTVSRIRTEHFPLTLESARPSHTSQYLCASSEGVKGWGEAFFGQGTRLTVV.

This clone has only a few counts. This chain links TRBV5-4 with TRBJ1-2, with no clear D. The germline V and J ends were trimmed by 0 bases and 4 bases, with 13 bases remaining between them. There are 15 residues in the CDR3. From germline, CDR1 is SGHNT and CDR2 YYREEE (reference sequence). The CDR3 spells CASSLGGGLSYGYTF. CDR3 bases: TGTGCCAGCAGCTTGGGAGGAGGCCTTTCCTATGGCTACACCTTC.

This clone occurred a few times. The chain joins TRBV5-1 to TRBJ2-1, with 10 bases lining up with TRBD2. This CDR3 spans 17 amino acids. V trimming: 5 bases; J trimming: 7 bases; junction bases outside the gene matches: 15. Looked up from germline, CDR1 is SGHRS and CDR2 is YFSETQ. CDR3 sequence reads: CASRVGASGSLWNEQFF. The DNA for the CDR3 is TGCGCCAGCAGGGTTGGGGCTAGCGGGAGTCTGTGGAATGAGCAGTTCTTC.

The rearrangement links TRBV6-6 to TRBJ2-5; 9 bases are a match to TRBD1. Per germline, CDR1 MNHNY and CDR2 SVGAGI (reference sequence). The length of the CDR3 is 15 residues. J lost 0 bases, V lost 8 bases, and 7 bases had no gene match. The DNA for the CDR3 is TGTGCCAGCGTTGTGACAGGGGGGTACCAAGAGACCCAGTACTTC. Its translation is CASVVTGGYQETQYF.

The chain has TRBV11-3 and TRBJ2-7, with 10 bases identical to TRBD1. The CDR3 spans 15 residues. Germline CDR1 reads SGHNT; CDR2 reads YENEEA. V lost 1 base and J lost 6; bases outside the gene matches: 6. In DNA form, the CDR3 reads TGTGCCAGCAGCTTAGCAGACAGGGGGCGGATCGAGCAGTACTTC. It specifies CASSLADRGRIEQYF.

J is TRBJ2-5 and V is TRBV27; 10 bases are a match to TRBD2. The CDR3 loop spans 14 amino acids. CDR1 and CDR2 from the germline V gene are MNHEY and SMNVEV (reference sequence). With V trimmed by 8 bases and J by 4 bases, 7 bases remained unmatched. Here the CDR3 reads CASGERGGRETQYF. In DNA form, the CDR3 reads TGTGCCAGCGGTGAGCGGGGGGGCCGAGAGACCCAGTACTTC.

The chain links TRBV5-1 to TRBJ2-2, with a weak D call TRBD2 (6 bases). V was pared by 6 bases and J by 7 bases, with 19 bases between. Germline V lookup: CDR1 SGHRS, CDR2 YFSETQ. CDR3 length equals 15 residues. CDR3 amino acids: CASNPGPGDFGELFF. The CDR3 DNA is TGCGCCAGCAATCCGGGACCGGGAGATTTCGGGGAGCTGTTTTTT.

The V gene is TRBV5-1, the J gene TRBJ2-2, with TRBD2 matching over 9 bases. CDR3 length: 15 amino acids. V shed 0 bases and J 6 bases; nucleotides not matched to a gene: 3. The V gene's germline CDR1 is SGHRS and CDR2 YFSETQ. Here the CDR3 reads CASSLEREDSGELFF. For the CDR3, the DNA is TGCGCCAGCAGCTTGGAGCGGGAGGATTCCGGGGAGCTGTTTTTT.

This clone occurred a few times. The chain's CDR3 is CASSPFERKRRAYEQFF. Here the CDR3 DNA reads TGTGCCAGCAGCCCTTTTGAGAGAAAAAGGAGGGCCTATGAGCAGTTCTTC. The chain joins TRBV28 to TRBJ2-1; D perhaps matches TRBD2 (6 bases). The CDR3 has 17 residues. Germline V CDR1 and CDR2: MDHEN, SYDVKM. Trimming stripped 6 bases from V and 8 bases from J, with 26 bases between.

J is TRBJ2-1 and V is TRBV27; D is possibly TRBD2 (5 bases). V lost 4 bases, J lost 6 bases, and 13 bases lay in between. The CDR3 runs 14 residues. Germline V lookup: CDR1 MNHEY, CDR2 SMNVEV (reference sequence). The CDR3 region has the DNA TGTGCCAGCAGTTCCCCGAGGGCGGCCAATGAGCAGTTCTTC. Its translation: CASSSPRAANEQFF.

The chain uses TRBV29-1 and TRBJ2-3, with D maybe TRBD2 (6 bases). Germline CDR1 and CDR2: SQVTM and ANQGSEA. Trimming took 4 bases from V and 3 from J, leaving 8 bases between them. The CDR3 runs to 12 residues. CDR3 DNA sequence: TGCAGCGTTGGTGCGGGGACAGATACGCAGTATTTT. Translation: CSVGAGTDTQYF.

The V call is TRBV5-6, the J call TRBJ1-1; tentative D call: TRBD1 (6 bases). The germline gives CDR1 SGHDT, CDR2 YYEEEE. The CDR3 loop spans 13 amino acids. V was pared by 3 bases and J by 7 bases, with 13 bases between. The CDR3 nucleotides read TGTGCCAGCAGCTCAGACAGGAGACTTGAAGCTTTCTTT. This sequence encodes CASSSDRRLEAFF. The full variable domain, completed using reference TRBV5-6 and TRBJ1-1, is DAGVTQSPTHLIKTRGQQVTLRCSPKSGHDTVSWYQQALGQGPQFIFQYYEEEERQRGNFPDRFSGHQFPNYSSELNVNALLLGDSALYLCASSSDRRLEAFFGQGTRLTVV.

There are a few counts of this clone. This chain connects TRBV9 to TRBJ2-1; D not resolved. V was pared by 4 bases and J by 9 bases, with 14 bases between. Germline values: CDR1 SGDLS, CDR2 YYNGEE. This CDR3 comprises 13 residues. The CDR3 region is CASSMGPSGEQFF. For the CDR3, the DNA is TGTGCCAGCAGCATGGGCCCCTCAGGTGAGCAGTTCTTC.

In this sample, this clone turned up a few times. As DNA, the CDR3 is TGCGCCAGCAGCCCGACAGGGGTCCCCTCCTATGGCTACACCTTC. Amino acid sequence: CASSPTGVPSYGYTF. The V call is TRBV4-1, the J call TRBJ1-2; 8 nucleotides match TRBD1. This CDR3 is built from 15 residues. The germline V gene has CDR1 MGHRA and CDR2 YSYEKL. With 4 bases clipped from V and 4 bases from J, the junction kept 8 bases outside the gene matches.

In DNA, the CDR3 is TGTGCCAGTAGTTGGACTAGCGGGAGTCCCTACGAGCAGTACTTC. This encodes CASSWTSGSPYEQYF. The chain combines TRBV19 with TRBJ2-7; TRBD2 agrees at 13 bases. Germline V gives CDR1 LNHDA, CDR2 SQIVND (reference sequence). Trimming took 5 bases from V and 2 from J; bases not matched to a gene: 3. This CDR3 contains 15 residues.

This chain links TRBV6-5 with TRBJ1-3, with D possibly matching TRBD1 (5 bases). Germline V gene lookup returns CDR1 MNHEY and CDR2 SVGAGI. V dropped 0 bases and J dropped 4 bases, with 13 bases sitting between them. The length of the CDR3 is 16 residues. This chain's CDR3 is CASSYSISRTGNTIYF. The CDR3 DNA follows: TGTGCCAGCAGTTACTCGATATCCCGGACAGGAAACACCATATATTTT.

J is TRBJ2-7 and V is TRBV4-3; 14 nucleotides match TRBD2. From germline, CDR1 is LGHNA and CDR2 YSLEER. CDR3 length: 16 residues. Losses at the gene ends were 4 bases for V and 5 bases for J; bases not matched to a gene: 7. Written as DNA, the CDR3 is TGCGCCAGCAGCCGACTAGCGGGGGGGCCTCGGAACGAGCAGTACTTC. It translates to CASSRLAGGPRNEQYF.

In this sample, this clone turned up once. One end of the junction is discordant with germline, which a read error may explain. This chain joins TRBV7-7 and TRBJ1-5, with 8 bases lining up with TRBD1. This CDR3 has 13 residues. In germline, CDR1 is SSHAT, CDR2 FNYEAQ (reference sequence). CDR3 residues: CASSLDRGQPQHF. The CDR3 DNA is TGTGCTAGCAGCTTAGACAGGGGCCAGCCCCAGCATTTT.

The rearrangement links TRBV7-9 to TRBJ2-1; no reliable D call. CDR3 length equals 13 residues. The germline V gene has CDR1 SEHNR and CDR2 FQNEAQ (reference sequence). V was clipped by 2 bases and J by 6 bases, with 8 bases between them. The CDR3 here is CASSLYWSNEQFF. For the CDR3, the DNA is TGTGCCAGCAGCTTATACTGGTCCAATGAGCAGTTCTTC.

V and J are TRBV11-2 and TRBJ1-2; tentatively, D is TRBD1 (5 bases). V was cut by 7 bases and J by 3 bases, with 21 bases left in between. Germline V CDR1 and CDR2: SGHAT, FQNNGV. The length of the CDR3 is 16 residues. The CDR3 protein is CASTFVYGGKYYGYTF. In DNA form, the CDR3 reads TGTGCCAGCACTTTCGTCTATGGGGGGAAATACTATGGCTACACCTTC. The complete variable domain, with remaining parts taken from reference TRBV11-2 and TRBJ1-2, reads EAGVAQSPRYKIIEKRQSVAFWCNPISGHATLYWYQQILGQGPKLLIQFQNNGVVDDSQLPKDRFSAERLKGVDSTLKIQPAKLEDSAVYLCASTFVYGGKYYGYTFGSGTRLTVV.

The rearrangement uses TRBV13 and TRBJ1-6, with 9 bases matching TRBD1. The CDR3 runs 14 residues. Germline V gives CDR1 PRHDT, CDR2 FYEKMQ (reference sequence). J gave up 8 bases and V 5 bases, and 4 bases lay outside the gene matches. CDR3 nucleotides: TGTGCCAGCAGCAACCGGGACAGGGATTCACCCCTCCACTTT. Residues: CASSNRDRDSPLHF.

The chain links TRBV2 to TRBJ1-4; TRBD1 is a possible D gene (5 bases). Germline CDR1 is SNHLY and CDR2 is FYNNEI. The CDR3 covers 15 residues. The V and J ends lost 4 bases and 0 bases respectively, with 9 bases between them. The chain's CDR3 is CASSGQTATNEKLFF. The CDR3 nucleotides read TGTGCCAGCAGTGGACAGACTGCAACTAATGAAAAACTGTTTTTT. Together with reference TRBV2 and TRBJ1-4, the CDR3 gives the full variable domain: EPEVTQTPSHQVTQMGQEVILRCVPISNHLYFYWYRQILGQKVEFLVSFYNNEISEKSEIFDDQFSVERPDGSNFTLKIRSTKLEDSAMYFCASSGQTATNEKLFFGSGTQLSVL.

The chain employs TRBV5-6 and TRBJ2-2, with 8 nucleotides matching TRBD1. Germline values: CDR1 SGHDT, CDR2 YYEEEE. The CDR3 spans 16 residues. V was pared by 3 bases and J by 2 bases, with 6 bases of the junction left unmatched. CDR3 sequence: CASSSPGTGNTGELFF. CDR3 coding DNA: TGTGCCAGCAGCTCGCCGGGGACAGGAAACACCGGGGAGCTGTTTTTT.

The genes are TRBV7-9 and TRBJ1-1, with D tentatively TRBD1 (6 bases). V lost 6 bases and J 1 base, leaving 12 bases between the germline ends. CDR3 length: 14 amino acids. CDR1 and CDR2 (germline): SEHNR, FQNEAQ (reference sequence). The chain's CDR3 is CASRHGTKNTEAFF. CDR3 coding DNA: TGTGCCAGCAGACACGGGACAAAGAACACTGAAGCTTTCTTT.

As concerns this clone: This specimen includes other DNA sequences encoding the same CDR3. V and J are TRBV7-9 and TRBJ1-2, with D perhaps TRBD1 (5 bases). CDR1 is SEHNR, CDR2 FQNEAQ, per germline (reference sequence). The CDR3 contains 13 residues. V dropped 5 bases and J dropped 2 bases, with 9 bases sitting between them. This CDR3 reads CASSIQENYGYTF. As DNA, the CDR3 is TGTGCCAGCAGCATACAGGAGAACTATGGCTACACCTTC.